The sequence of this T cell receptor (beta chain) was determined in a study of blood T cell repertoires in COVID-19. The CDR3 runs 14 residues. Germline V gene sequence: CDR1 MDHEN, CDR2 SYDVKM. Losses at the gene ends were 8 bases for V and 6 bases for J; bases not matched to a gene: 9. Method: immunoSEQ multiplex PCR; TCRdb's copy keeps in-frame clones and lacks some. The sample yields around 74,000 clones, around 90% seen once. The sequenced sample was peripheral blood. The receptor was isolated from an elderly woman with active or convalescent COVID-19. The chain recombines TRBV28 with TRBJ2-1; 8 bases align to TRBD1. The CDR3 DNA follows: TGTGCCAGCGGAGCAGGGGGCGCCCCCAATGAGCAGTTCTTC. Translating it yields CASGAGGAPNEQFF.